This T cell receptor (beta chain) was observed in a study of vaccination and CD4 T cells after COVID-19. The overall study: The makeup of the convalescents was six males and four females, two of them Hispanic.

Specified time point: late sampling 161 to 241 days after vaccination in three convalescent patients. Specified treatment: approximately 11-day PBMC culture with coronavirus spike peptide pools or control peptides (ViraFEST assay). Positive PCR dates ranged from March to December 2020; these dates predated US Alpha, Beta and Delta variants. Details on this clonotype: Its antigen remains unidentified. Germline and junction disagree at one end, which may indicate a read error.

With the Oncomine TCR Beta short-read assay, DNA from cultured CD4+ T cells was sequenced. TCRdb recomputed calls from the PCR reads with MiXCR, one row per CDR3 protein. Among 20,000 or so distinct CDR3 sequences listed, around two fifths were seen once. Broader study findings: Within the convalescent patients, spike mono-reactivity was found in 304 of 307 vaccine-specific clones.

This clonotype was sampled from a human donor who had recovered from COVID-19. The sequenced sample was CD4+ T cells from blood, cultured in vitro, obtained about 7 months after SARS-CoV-2 vaccination.

CDR3 coding DNA: TGTGCCAGCAGTTCCTCGGAAAGAGAGACCCAGTACTTC. Protein product: CASSSSERETQYF. The chain uses TRBV10-3 and TRBJ2-5, with D hard to call. Germline assignment: CDR1 ENHRY and CDR2 SYGVKD. The CDR3 has 13 residues.